The rows below give T cell receptor beta chains drawn from one sample of a study of blood T cell repertoires in COVID-19. Sequencing was performed with immunoSEQ multiplex PCR; in TCRdb, only in-frame clones are kept and a portion is missing. The sample lists about 480,000 clones, more than 70% occurring once. Sequenced input: peripheral blood. These receptors all come from a woman aged 45-60 years with COVID-19, enrolled during active disease. The CDR3 runs from the conserved cysteine through the conserved F or W. D genes are given only for firm matches. Not every row has a clone size; where given, it reads once, few, many or a size class.

length	size	V	J	D	CDR3	DNA
11	NA	TRBV5-1	TRBJ2-3	NA	CASNTPDTQYF	TGCGCCAGCAACACCCCCGATACGCAGTATTTT
14	NA	TRBV15	TRBJ2-1	TRBD2	CATSRGTSGGEQFF	TGTGCCACCAGCAGAGGGACTAGCGGGGGGGAGCAGTTCTTC
15	NA	TRBV13	TRBJ2-7	TRBD1	CASSSGQALTYEQYF	TGTGCCAGCAGCTCCGGACAGGCTTTAACGTACGAGCAGTACTTC
15	NA	TRBV25-1	TRBJ1-2	NA	CASSEYWSGSYGYTF	TGTGCCAGCAGTGAATATTGGTCAGGGTCCTATGGCTACACCTTC
14	NA	TRBV6-5	TRBJ2-1	TRBD2	CASSSSGGHNEQFF	TGTGCCAGCAGTTCCAGCGGGGGGCACAATGAGCAGTTCTTC
16	few	TRBV6-5	TRBJ1-1	NA	CASSYSNTGGNTEAFF	TGTGCCAGCAGTTACTCTAACACAGGCGGGAACACTGAAGCTTTCTTT
14	NA	TRBV7-3	TRBJ1-1	NA	CASSQGGLVTEAFF	TGTGCCAGCAGCCAAGGAGGGTTGGTCACTGAAGCTTTCTTT
14	NA	TRBV5-5	TRBJ1-2	NA	CASSPTGFSYGYTF	TGTGCCAGCAGCCCTACAGGATTTAGCTATGGCTACACCTTC
15	NA	TRBV28	TRBJ1-2	NA	CASSLTSGPGYGYTF	TGTGCCAGCAGCTTAACTTCAGGGCCCGGCTATGGCTACACCTTC
15	NA	TRBV6-2/TRBV6-3	TRBJ1-6	TRBD1	CASSGQATYNSPLHF	TGTGCCAGCAGCGGACAGGCTACGTATAATTCACCCCTCCACTTT
14	NA	TRBV2	TRBJ1-5	NA	CASRGRAVNQPQHF	TGTGCCAGCCGAGGGAGGGCGGTCAATCAGCCCCAGCATTTT
15	NA	TRBV5-1	TRBJ2-3	NA	CASSLGGPFTDTQYF	TGCGCCAGCAGCTTGGGGGGCCCCTTCACAGATACGCAGTATTTT
14	NA	TRBV6-1	TRBJ1-2	TRBD1	CASSDRGVSEGYTF	TGTGCCAGCAGTGACAGGGGGGTGTCGGAAGGCTACACCTTC
14	NA	TRBV19	TRBJ1-3	NA	CASSIRGSGNTIYF	TGTGCCAGTAGTATAAGGGGATCCGGAAACACCATATATTTT
13	NA	TRBV11-2	TRBJ1-1	TRBD1	CASSRGLGTEAFF	TGTGCCAGCAGTAGGGGGCTAGGGACTGAAGCTTTCTTT
15	NA	TRBV29-1	TRBJ1-6	TRBD1	CSVRLETGGNSPLHF	TGCAGCGTCCGGTTGGAGACAGGGGGTAATTCACCCCTCCACTTT
15	NA	TRBV2	TRBJ1-5	NA	CASSDQGFLGQPQHF	TGTGCCAGCAGTGACCAGGGATTTTTGGGACAGCCCCAGCATTTT
14	NA	TRBV21-1	TRBJ2-7	NA	CASSPDSILYEQYF	TGTGCCAGCAGCCCGGACTCCATCCTCTACGAGCAGTACTTC
16	NA	TRBV4-1	TRBJ1-2	TRBD1	CASSPEQGIPYYGYTF	TGCGCCAGCAGCCCCGAACAGGGGATCCCTTACTATGGCTACACCTTC
16	NA	TRBV2	TRBJ1-1	TRBD1	CASGGQGAPINTEAFF	TGTGCCAGCGGGGGACAGGGGGCTCCGATTAACACTGAAGCTTTCTTT
15	NA	TRBV11-2	TRBJ2-7	NA	CASSLDQAGSYEQYF	TGTGCCAGCAGCTTAGATCAGGCAGGGTCCTACGAGCAGTACTTC
14	NA	TRBV9	TRBJ1-2	NA	CASSVDRGNYGYTF	TGTGCCAGCAGCGTAGATAGGGGTAACTATGGCTACACCTTC
17	NA	TRBV9	TRBJ1-3	TRBD1	CASSGNRGTLSGNTIYF	TGTGCCAGCAGCGGGAACAGGGGGACCCTCTCTGGAAACACCATATATTTT
13	few	TRBV5-5	TRBJ2-1	TRBD2	CASSWPTGGEQFF	TGTGCCAGCAGCTGGCCCACCGGGGGGGAGCAGTTCTTC
15	once	TRBV10-3	TRBJ1-1	TRBD1	CAISDSDRGNTEAFF	TGTGCCATCAGTGATTCCGACAGGGGGAACACTGAAGCTTTCTTT
11	NA	TRBV28	TRBJ1-2	NA	CASSHRPHYTF	TGTGCCAGCAGTCACAGGCCCCACTACACCTTC